The rows below give T cell receptor beta chains drawn from one sample of a study of cytomegalovirus exposure and HLA in healthy donors. The method was immunoSEQ multiplex PCR; TCRdb's version includes in-frame clones alone and lacks a portion of them. The repertoire holds under 250,000 clones, with 70% to 80% as singletons. The sample was PBMCs. The source of these receptors is a male donor in good health and CMV-seronegative. CDR3s include the opening cysteine and the closing phenylalanine or tryptophan. The D gene is left open where the match is weak. The size of a clone is reported for some rows only, either as once, few or many, or as a class for expanded clones.

v_call: TRBV28
clone_size: .
j_call: TRBJ1-1
d_call: .
cdr3_nt: TGTGCCAGCAGTTTCGGGAGGAACACTGAAGCTTTCTTT
cdr3_aa: CASSFGRNTEAFF

v_call: TRBV25-1
clone_size: .
j_call: TRBJ2-5
d_call: TRBD2
cdr3_nt: TGTGCCAGCAGTGAATGGGCGGGAGAACAGACCCAGTACTTC
cdr3_aa: CASSEWAGEQTQYF

v_call: TRBV6-1
clone_size: .
j_call: TRBJ2-3
d_call: TRBD2
cdr3_nt: TGTGCCAGCAGGGTCGCGGGAGGAAACACAGATACGCAGTATTTT
cdr3_aa: CASRVAGGNTDTQYF

v_call: TRBV10-3
clone_size: .
j_call: TRBJ2-2
d_call: TRBD1
cdr3_nt: TGTGCCATCAGTGAAAGGCCGGGGACAGGGGGTGGCACCGGGGAGCTGTTTTTT
cdr3_aa: CAISERPGTGGGTGELFF

v_call: TRBV27
clone_size: .
j_call: TRBJ1-3
d_call: .
cdr3_nt: TGTGCCAGCAGCCTGTCGAGCTCTGGAAACACCATATATTTT
cdr3_aa: CASSLSSSGNTIYF

v_call: TRBV2
clone_size: .
j_call: TRBJ2-3
d_call: TRBD2
cdr3_nt: TGTGCCAGCAGTGAAAAGCTAGCGGGGAGCACAGATACGCAGTATTTT
cdr3_aa: CASSEKLAGSTDTQYF

v_call: TRBV6-5
clone_size: few
j_call: TRBJ1-2
d_call: TRBD1
cdr3_nt: TGTGCCAGCACGACAGGGAAGGAGAACTATGGCTACACCTTC
cdr3_aa: CASTTGKENYGYTF

v_call: TRBV2
clone_size: .
j_call: TRBJ2-5
d_call: TRBD1
cdr3_nt: TGTGCCAGCAGCCAGGCTGACAGGGTAATAGAAGAGACCCAGTACTTC
cdr3_aa: CASSQADRVIEETQYF

v_call: TRBV4-1
clone_size: .
j_call: TRBJ2-1
d_call: .
cdr3_nt: TGCGCCAGCAGCCAAGTGGGGGCTTCCTACAATGAGCAGTTCTTC
cdr3_aa: CASSQVGASYNEQFF

v_call: TRBV7-6
clone_size: .
j_call: TRBJ2-7
d_call: .
cdr3_nt: TGTGCCAGCAGCTTAGGGGTAACAGGCGAGCAGTACTTC
cdr3_aa: CASSLGVTGEQYF

v_call: TRBV18
clone_size: .
j_call: TRBJ2-3
d_call: .
cdr3_nt: TGTGCCAGCTCACCCACTAATACGCAGTATTTT
cdr3_aa: CASSPTNTQYF

v_call: TRBV2
clone_size: .
j_call: TRBJ2-2
d_call: TRBD2
cdr3_nt: TGTGCCAGCAGTGAAAGGACTAGGCTCACCGGGGAGCTGTTTTTT
cdr3_aa: CASSERTRLTGELFF

v_call: TRBV6-1
clone_size: .
j_call: TRBJ2-1
d_call: TRBD1
cdr3_nt: TGTGCCAGCAGTGAAGCCGGGACAGGGTACAATGAGCAGTTCTTC
cdr3_aa: CASSEAGTGYNEQFF

v_call: TRBV28
clone_size: .
j_call: TRBJ2-1
d_call: TRBD1
cdr3_nt: TGTGCCAGCAGTTTTTACAGGGGGAATGAGCAGTTCTTC
cdr3_aa: CASSFYRGNEQFF

v_call: TRBV5-6
clone_size: .
j_call: TRBJ1-1
d_call: TRBD1
cdr3_nt: TGTGCCAGCAGCTCTGGACAGGGAGCCAAGAACACTGAAGCTTTCTTT
cdr3_aa: CASSSGQGAKNTEAFF

v_call: TRBV29-1
clone_size: .
j_call: TRBJ2-7
d_call: .
cdr3_nt: TGCAGCGTTGTCCTAAAGGAGCAGTACTTC
cdr3_aa: CSVVLKEQYF

v_call: TRBV28
clone_size: .
j_call: TRBJ1-5
d_call: TRBD1
cdr3_nt: TGTGCCAGCAGTTTAGGGACAGGGACCCATCAGCCCCAGCATTTT
cdr3_aa: CASSLGTGTHQPQHF

v_call: TRBV11-2
clone_size: .
j_call: TRBJ1-5
d_call: .
cdr3_nt: TGTGCCAGCAGCTTTTCAGACAATCAGCCCCAGCATTTT
cdr3_aa: CASSFSDNQPQHF

v_call: TRBV5-1
clone_size: .
j_call: TRBJ2-1
d_call: TRBD2
cdr3_nt: TGCGCCAGCAGCTTAGCGGGAGTAATGAACAATGAGCAGTTCTTC
cdr3_aa: CASSLAGVMNNEQFF

v_call: TRBV10-1
clone_size: once
j_call: TRBJ2-5
d_call: TRBD2
cdr3_nt: TGCGCCAGCAGTGAGTCAGGGACTAAAGAGACCCAGTACTTC
cdr3_aa: CASSESGTKETQYF

v_call: TRBV15
clone_size: .
j_call: TRBJ2-7
d_call: .
cdr3_nt: TGTGCCACCAGCAGGGGACTCCTCCCCCTCAAGCACTACGAGCAGTACTTC
cdr3_aa: CATSRGLLPLKHYEQYF

v_call: TRBV2
clone_size: .
j_call: TRBJ1-4
d_call: TRBD1
cdr3_nt: TGTGCCAGCAGCGCGACAGGGGTTGGAAGTGAAAAACTGTTTTTT
cdr3_aa: CASSATGVGSEKLFF

v_call: TRBV28
clone_size: .
j_call: TRBJ2-1
d_call: TRBD2
cdr3_nt: TGTGCCAGCAGTACTGGAGGACTAGCGGGCGTCCGCCCCACGAACAATGAGCAGTTCTTC
cdr3_aa: CASSTGGLAGVRPTNNEQFF

v_call: TRBV20-1
clone_size: .
j_call: TRBJ2-5
d_call: TRBD1
cdr3_nt: TGCAGTGCTCGACAGGGGCAGACCCAGTACTTC
cdr3_aa: CSARQGQTQYF

v_call: TRBV6-5
clone_size: once
j_call: TRBJ2-5
d_call: .
cdr3_nt: TGTGCCAGCAGTTACGGACACAGCGAGACCCAGTACTTC
cdr3_aa: CASSYGHSETQYF

v_call: TRBV7-7
clone_size: .
j_call: TRBJ2-7
d_call: .
cdr3_nt: TGTGCCAGCAGCTTAGGCACCGAGAGCTCCTACGAGCAGTACTTC
cdr3_aa: CASSLGTESSYEQYF

v_call: TRBV7-7
clone_size: .
j_call: TRBJ2-5
d_call: .
cdr3_nt: TGTGCTAGCAGCCTACAGGGTTCGGGTGAGACCCAGTACTTC
cdr3_aa: CASSLQGSGETQYF

v_call: TRBV28
clone_size: .
j_call: TRBJ1-2
d_call: .
cdr3_nt: TGTGCCAGCAGTCCAACCCGGGGGTCCAGCGACTATGGCTACACCTTC
cdr3_aa: CASSPTRGSSDYGYTF

v_call: TRBV6-1
clone_size: few
j_call: TRBJ2-7
d_call: TRBD2
cdr3_nt: TGTGCCAGCAGTGTGCGACTAGCCGAATCCGGGAACTTC
cdr3_aa: CASSVRLAESGNF

v_call: TRBV7-3
clone_size: once
j_call: TRBJ1-2
d_call: TRBD1
cdr3_nt: TGTGCCAGCAGCTTAACTGGGACAGCGAACTATGGCTACACCTTC
cdr3_aa: CASSLTGTANYGYTF

v_call: TRBV5-4
clone_size: .
j_call: TRBJ1-2
d_call: TRBD1
cdr3_nt: TGTGCCAGCAGCTTTCTGGAGGACAGGGCCTATGGCTACACCTTC
cdr3_aa: CASSFLEDRAYGYTF

v_call: TRBV4-1
clone_size: .
j_call: TRBJ2-3
d_call: TRBD2
cdr3_nt: TGCGCCAGCAGCCTAGGTAGGCGGGAGAGTGGGGATACGCAGTATTTT
cdr3_aa: CASSLGRRESGDTQYF

v_call: TRBV2
clone_size: once
j_call: TRBJ2-1
d_call: .
cdr3_nt: TGTGCCAGCGGAGAATACAATGAGCAGTTCTTC
cdr3_aa: CASGEYNEQFF

v_call: TRBV7-8
clone_size: .
j_call: TRBJ1-2
d_call: TRBD1
cdr3_nt: TGTGCCAGCAGCTTAGCACAGGGGGCCGGCTACACCTTC
cdr3_aa: CASSLAQGAGYTF

v_call: TRBV2
clone_size: .
j_call: TRBJ1-2
d_call: .
cdr3_nt: TGTGCCTTCGACCCGGGTTACTATGGCTACACCTTC
cdr3_aa: CAFDPGYYGYTF

v_call: TRBV19
clone_size: .
j_call: TRBJ2-1
d_call: TRBD1
cdr3_nt: TGTGCCAGTAGTATCGGGACAGCCAACAATGAGCAGTTCTTC
cdr3_aa: CASSIGTANNEQFF

v_call: TRBV5-1
clone_size: few
j_call: TRBJ2-7
d_call: .
cdr3_nt: TGCGCCAGCAGCCAAACGACAAACTACGAGCAGTACTTC
cdr3_aa: CASSQTTNYEQYF

v_call: TRBV10-3
clone_size: .
j_call: TRBJ2-5
d_call: .
cdr3_nt: TGTGCCATCAGTGAGTCGGTGCGAGAGACCCAGTACTTC
cdr3_aa: CAISESVRETQYF

v_call: TRBV20-1
clone_size: .
j_call: TRBJ1-1
d_call: .
cdr3_nt: TGCAGTCCGGGGGGGGCGGATGAAGCTTTCTTT
cdr3_aa: CSPGGADEAFF

v_call: TRBV27
clone_size: .
j_call: TRBJ1-4
d_call: .
cdr3_nt: TGTGCCAGCAGTTTATCGGCGGGCAACGAAAAACTGTTTTTT
cdr3_aa: CASSLSAGNEKLFF

v_call: TRBV29-1
clone_size: once
j_call: TRBJ2-1
d_call: TRBD1
cdr3_nt: TGCAGCGCGGACCCTACAGGGGATAGGGCGGATGAGCAGTTCTTC
cdr3_aa: CSADPTGDRADEQFF

v_call: TRBV19
clone_size: .
j_call: TRBJ1-1
d_call: .
cdr3_nt: TGTGCCAGTAGTCTCGGCGTGGACGAGACAGTCCTCACTGAAGCTTTCTTT
cdr3_aa: CASSLGVDETVLTEAFF

v_call: TRBV2
clone_size: .
j_call: TRBJ2-2
d_call: .
cdr3_nt: TGTGCCAGCAGGCCGGGGGCCGGGGAGCTGTTTTTT
cdr3_aa: CASRPGAGELFF

v_call: TRBV29-1
clone_size: .
j_call: TRBJ2-4
d_call: .
cdr3_nt: TGCAGCGTTGTTGTTTTTGGGGGGTCCAAAAACATTCAGTACTTC
cdr3_aa: CSVVVFGGSKNIQYF

v_call: TRBV4-1
clone_size: .
j_call: TRBJ2-7
d_call: .
cdr3_nt: TGCGCCAGCAGCCAAGATAGGAAGCGTACCCCCTACGAGCAGTACTTC
cdr3_aa: CASSQDRKRTPYEQYF

v_call: TRBV28
clone_size: .
j_call: TRBJ2-7
d_call: TRBD2
cdr3_nt: TGTGCCAGCACCCCCGGGGGGACTAGCAGCTACGAGCAGTACTTC
cdr3_aa: CASTPGGTSSYEQYF

v_call: TRBV5-5
clone_size: .
j_call: TRBJ2-2
d_call: .
cdr3_nt: TGTGCCAGCAGCCAGGATAGGGGGCTGTTTTTT
cdr3_aa: CASSQDRGLFF

v_call: TRBV11-3
clone_size: .
j_call: TRBJ2-3
d_call: .
cdr3_nt: TGTGCCAGCAGCTACGGCGGGGAGGGCACAGATACGCAGTATTTT
cdr3_aa: CASSYGGEGTDTQYF

v_call: TRBV13
clone_size: .
j_call: TRBJ1-4
d_call: TRBD1
cdr3_nt: TGTGCCAGCAGCTTGGGACAGGCCACCAAAAAACTGTTTTTT
cdr3_aa: CASSLGQATKKLFF

v_call: TRBV7-3
clone_size: .
j_call: TRBJ2-3
d_call: .
cdr3_nt: TGTGCCAGCAGCTTAACGACAGGTAGCACAGATACGCAGTATTTT
cdr3_aa: CASSLTTGSTDTQYF